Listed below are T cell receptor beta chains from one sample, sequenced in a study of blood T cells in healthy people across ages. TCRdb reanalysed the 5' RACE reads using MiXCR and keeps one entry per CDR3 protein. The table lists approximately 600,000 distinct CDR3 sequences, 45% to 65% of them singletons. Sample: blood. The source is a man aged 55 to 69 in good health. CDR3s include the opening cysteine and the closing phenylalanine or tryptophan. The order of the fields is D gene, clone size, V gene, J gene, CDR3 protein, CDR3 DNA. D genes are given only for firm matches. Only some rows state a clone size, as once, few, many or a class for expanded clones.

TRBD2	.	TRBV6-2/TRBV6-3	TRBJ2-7	CASSSGTSGSYEQYF	TGTGCCAGCAGTTCCGGGACTAGCGGCTCCTACGAGCAGTACTTC
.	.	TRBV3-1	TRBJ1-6	CASSQDRAGYNSPLHF	TGTGCCAGCAGCCAAGATCGGGCAGGGTACAATTCACCCCTCCACTTT
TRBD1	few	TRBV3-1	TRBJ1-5	CASSRRARTGGGNQPQHF	TGTGCCAGCAGCCGCCGCGCAAGAACAGGGGGCGGCAATCAGCCCCAGCATTTT
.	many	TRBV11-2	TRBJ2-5	CASSLDGQSGTQYF	TGTGCCAGCAGCTTAGATGGGCAGTCCGGGACCCAGTACTTC
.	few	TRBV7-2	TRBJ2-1	CASAGIAYNEQFF	TGTGCCAGCGCGGGGATAGCCTACAATGAGCAGTTCTTC
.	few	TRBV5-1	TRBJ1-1	CASSGSGEAIDEAFF	TGCGCCAGCAGCGGATCCGGGGAGGCAATAGATGAAGCTTTCTTT
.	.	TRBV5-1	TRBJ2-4	CASSLGGKQGLKRNIQYF	TGCGCCAGCAGCTTGGGGGGCAAACAGGGATTGAAAAGAAACATTCAGTACTTC
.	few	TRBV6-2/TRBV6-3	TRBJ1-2	CASSYSTTATTYGYTF	TGTGCCAGCAGTTACTCGACGACAGCCACCACATATGGCTACACCTTC
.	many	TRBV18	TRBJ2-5	CASSPEQETQYF	TGTGCCAGCTCCCCAGAGCAAGAGACCCAGTACTTC
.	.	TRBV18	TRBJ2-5	CASSPSVETQYF	TGTGCCAGCTCACCCTCCGTGGAGACCCAGTACTTC
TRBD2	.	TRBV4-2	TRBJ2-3	CASSPRLAGDHTDTQYF	TGTGCCAGCAGCCCCCGACTAGCGGGGGATCACACAGATACGCAGTATTTT
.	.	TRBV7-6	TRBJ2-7	CASKGPRERDYEQYF	TGTGCCAGCAAGGGCCCCAGGGAACGGGACTACGAGCAGTACTTC
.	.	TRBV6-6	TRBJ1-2	CASSTTGFFGYTF	TGTGCCAGCAGTACGACTGGATTCTTTGGCTACACCTTC
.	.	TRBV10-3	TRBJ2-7	CAISESRARGRNSYEQYF	TGTGCCATCAGTGAGTCGAGGGCCAGGGGACGAAACTCCTACGAGCAGTACTTC
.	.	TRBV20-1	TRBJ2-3	CSAPAVRTSDTQYF	TGCAGTGCTCCAGCCGTGCGCACCTCAGATACGCAGTATTTT
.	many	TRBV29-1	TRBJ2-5	CSVVRETQYF	TGCAGCGTTGTTCGGGAGACCCAGTACTTC
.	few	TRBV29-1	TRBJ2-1	CSGQGGGEQFF	TGCAGCGGTCAGGGTGGTGGTGAGCAGTTCTTC
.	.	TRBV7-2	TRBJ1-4	CASSLTGNGEKLFF	TGTGCCAGCAGCTTGACGGGTAATGGCGAAAAACTGTTTTTT
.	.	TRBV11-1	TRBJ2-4	CAAPRFKNIQYF	TGTGCCGCCCCTCGGTTCAAAAACATTCAGTACTTC
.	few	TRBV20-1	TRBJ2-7	CSASGHRSSYEQYF	TGCAGTGCTAGCGGGCACCGGAGCTCCTACGAGCAGTACTTC
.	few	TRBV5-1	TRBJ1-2	CASSLWTTTGRQRRGYTF	TGCGCCAGCAGCCTCTGGACGACCACAGGAAGGCAGCGCCGTGGCTACACCTTC
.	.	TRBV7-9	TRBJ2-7	CASSLTWETYEQYF	TGTGCCAGCAGCTTAACCTGGGAAACCTACGAGCAGTACTTC
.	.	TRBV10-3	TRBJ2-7	CAISGGRSGEQYF	TGTGCCATCAGTGGTGGCAGGTCGGGGGAGCAGTACTTC
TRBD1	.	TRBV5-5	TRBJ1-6	CASSETGTGDYSPLHF	TGTGCCAGCAGCGAAACCGGGACAGGGGATTATTCACCCCTCCACTTT
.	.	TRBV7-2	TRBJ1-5	CASSLGVGRAQHF	TGTGCCAGCAGCTTAGGGGTGGGACGGGCCCAGCATTTT
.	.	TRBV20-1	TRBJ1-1	CSARDPRGAPNTEAFF	TGCAGTGCTAGAGATCCAAGAGGGGCCCCGAACACTGAAGCTTTCTTT
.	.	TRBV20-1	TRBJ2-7	CSASRGSYEQYF	TGCAGTGCCAGCAGGGGCTCCTACGAGCAGTACTTC
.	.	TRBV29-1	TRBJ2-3	CSVGPPSTDTQYF	TGCAGCGTTGGTCCGCCGAGCACAGATACGCAGTATTTT
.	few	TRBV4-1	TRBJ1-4	CASSQEGLNEKLFF	TGCGCCAGCAGCCAGGAGGGCTTGAATGAAAAACTGTTTTTT
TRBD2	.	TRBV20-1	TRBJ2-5	CSASGGASETQYF	TGCAGTGCTAGCGGGGGGGCATCAGAGACCCAGTACTTC
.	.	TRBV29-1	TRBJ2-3	CSVEEPWQGDDTQYF	TGCAGCGTTGAAGAGCCTTGGCAGGGAGACGATACGCAGTATTTT
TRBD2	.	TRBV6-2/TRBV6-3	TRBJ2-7	CASSRGLAGGPYEQYF	TGTGCCAGCAGTAGGGGACTAGCGGGGGGGCCGTACGAGCAGTACTTC
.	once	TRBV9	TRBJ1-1	CASSVAGGANTEAFF	TGTGCCAGCAGCGTAGCTGGGGGTGCGAACACTGAAGCTTTCTTT
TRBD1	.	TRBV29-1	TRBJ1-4	CSVRQGMGEKLFF	TGCAGCGTTCGACAGGGGATGGGTGAAAAACTGTTTTTT
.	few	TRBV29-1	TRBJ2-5	CSVEGGNQETQYF	TGCAGCGTTGAAGGAGGGAACCAAGAGACCCAGTACTTC
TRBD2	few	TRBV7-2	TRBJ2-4	CASSTRTSGGAGVYIQYF	TGTGCCAGCAGCACCCGGACTAGCGGGGGGGCCGGAGTTTACATTCAGTACTTC
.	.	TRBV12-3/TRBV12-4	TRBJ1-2	CASSSIPGYGYTF	TGTGCCAGCAGCAGTATCCCGGGATATGGCTACACCTTC
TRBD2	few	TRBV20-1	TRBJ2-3	CSAPERGGRDTQYF	TGCAGTGCTCCCGAGCGGGGGGGTCGAGATACGCAGTATTTT
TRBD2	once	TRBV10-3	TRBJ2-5	CAISEASGGGETQYF	TGTGCCATCAGTGAGGCTAGCGGGGGTGGAGAGACCCAGTACTTC
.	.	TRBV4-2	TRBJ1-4	CASSQGGGSSNEKLFF	TGTGCCAGCAGCCAAGGGGGGGGGTCGTCTAATGAAAAACTGTTTTTT
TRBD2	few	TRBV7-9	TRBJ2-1	CASSFGTSGGGEQFF	TGTGCCAGCAGCTTTGGGACTAGCGGGGGAGGCGAGCAGTTCTTC
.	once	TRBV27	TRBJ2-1	CASRPTGTYNEQFF	TGTGCCAGCAGGCCGACAGGAACCTACAATGAGCAGTTCTTC
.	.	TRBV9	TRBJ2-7	CASSAFARGGNEQYF	TGTGCCAGCAGCGCCTTCGCCCGCGGCGGCAACGAGCAGTACTTC
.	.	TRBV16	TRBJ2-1	CASSHKRGEYNEQFF	TGTGCCAGCAGCCACAAAAGGGGGGAATACAATGAGCAGTTCTTC